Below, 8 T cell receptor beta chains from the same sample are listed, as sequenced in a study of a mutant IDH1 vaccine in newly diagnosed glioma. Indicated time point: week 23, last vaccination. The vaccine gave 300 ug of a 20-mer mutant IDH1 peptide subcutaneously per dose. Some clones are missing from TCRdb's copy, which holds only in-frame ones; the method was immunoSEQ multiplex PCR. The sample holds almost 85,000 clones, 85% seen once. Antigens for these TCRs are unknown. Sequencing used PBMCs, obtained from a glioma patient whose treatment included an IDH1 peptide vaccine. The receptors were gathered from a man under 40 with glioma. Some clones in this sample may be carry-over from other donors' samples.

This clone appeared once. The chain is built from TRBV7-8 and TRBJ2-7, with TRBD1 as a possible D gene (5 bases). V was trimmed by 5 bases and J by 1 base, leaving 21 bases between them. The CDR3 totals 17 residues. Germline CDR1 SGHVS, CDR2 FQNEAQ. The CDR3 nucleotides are TGTGCCAGCAGCCCCCTTTTGTGGGGCCCTTCTTCCTACGAGCAGTACTTC. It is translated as CASSPLLWGPSSYEQYF.

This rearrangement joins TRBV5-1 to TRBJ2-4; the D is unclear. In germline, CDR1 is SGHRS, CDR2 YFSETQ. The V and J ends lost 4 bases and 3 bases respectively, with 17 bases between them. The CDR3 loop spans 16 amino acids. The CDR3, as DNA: TGCGCCAGCAGCCTCGGGTTGCGCGATAGCAAAAACATTCAGTACTTC. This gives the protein CASSLGLRDSKNIQYF.

CDR3 sequence reads: CASRLTSSYEQYF. CDR3 coding DNA: TGTGCCAGCAGATTGACTAGCTCCTACGAGCAGTACTTC. V is TRBV27 and J is TRBJ2-7, with D possibly being TRBD2 (6 bases). V lost 6 bases and J 0 bases, leaving 9 bases between the germline ends. The CDR3 has 13 residues. Germline V lookup: CDR1 MNHEY, CDR2 SMNVEV (reference sequence).

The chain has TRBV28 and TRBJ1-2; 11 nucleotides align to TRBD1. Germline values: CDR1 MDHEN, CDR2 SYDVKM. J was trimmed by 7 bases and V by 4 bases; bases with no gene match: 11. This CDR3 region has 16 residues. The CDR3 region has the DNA TGTGCCAGCAGTTCCCCGCCCGGGACAGGGGGAATTGGCTACACCTTC. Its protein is CASSSPPGTGGIGYTF.

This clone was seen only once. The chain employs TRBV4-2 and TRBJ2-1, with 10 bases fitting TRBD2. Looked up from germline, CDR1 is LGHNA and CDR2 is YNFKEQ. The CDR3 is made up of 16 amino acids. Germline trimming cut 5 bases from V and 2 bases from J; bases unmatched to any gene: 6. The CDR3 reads CASSLASGSTYNEQFF. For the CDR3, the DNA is TGTGCCAGCAGCTTGGCTAGCGGGAGCACCTACAATGAGCAGTTCTTC.

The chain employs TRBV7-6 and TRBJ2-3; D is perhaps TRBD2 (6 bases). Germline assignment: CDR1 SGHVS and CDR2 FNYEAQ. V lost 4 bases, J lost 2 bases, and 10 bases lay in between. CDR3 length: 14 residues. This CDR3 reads CASSWPGVTDTQYF. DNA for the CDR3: TGTGCCAGCAGCTGGCCGGGAGTCACAGATACGCAGTATTTT.

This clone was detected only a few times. Here the CDR3 reads CASSPLWGEELFF. The CDR3 DNA reads TGTGCCAGCAGCCCCCTATGGGGGGAAGAGCTGTTTTTT. The V gene is TRBV5-6, the J gene TRBJ2-2; a weak D match, TRBD2 (6 bases). V was trimmed by 4 bases and J by 11 bases, leaving 15 bases between them. There are 13 residues in the CDR3. Germline CDR1 is SGHDT and CDR2 is YYEEEE.

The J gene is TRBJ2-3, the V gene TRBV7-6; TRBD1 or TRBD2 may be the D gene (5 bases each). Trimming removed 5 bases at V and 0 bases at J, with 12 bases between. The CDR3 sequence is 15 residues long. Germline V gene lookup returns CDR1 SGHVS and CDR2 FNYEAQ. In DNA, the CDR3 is TGTGCCAGCAGCCGGGACCGACCTAGCACAGATACGCAGTATTTT. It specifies CASSRDRPSTDTQYF. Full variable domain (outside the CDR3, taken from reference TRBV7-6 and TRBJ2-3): GAGVSQSPRYKVTKRGQDVALRCDPISGHVSLYWYRQALGQGPEFLTYFNYEAQQDKSGLPNDRFSAERPEGSISTLTIQRTEQRDSAMYRCASSRDRPSTDTQYFGPGTRLTVL.